The next 22 T cell receptor beta chains were all read from a single sample in a study of cytomegalovirus exposure and HLA in healthy donors. The PCR was carried out with 60 Vbeta primers and 13 Jbeta primers. The assay was immunoSEQ multiplex PCR, and TCRdb's table has in-frame clones only and misses some. This table has 150,000 to 180,000 clones, around 74% appearing once. Source material: PBMCs. The receptors were sampled from a man aged 18 to 29 in good health and CMV-seronegative.

This clone came up once. The rearrangement uses TRBV4-2 and TRBJ1-3; D may be TRBD1 (6 bases). Germline CDR1 reads LGHNA; CDR2 reads YNFKEQ. Trimming stripped 3 bases from V and 0 bases from J, with 12 bases between. CDR3 size: 16 residues. The CDR3 nucleotides read TGTGCCAGCAGCCAGGGGACATCCCACTCTGGAAACACCATATATTTT. Translation: CASSQGTSHSGNTIYF.

CDR3 protein: CASSPTSNLQGAYEQYF. CDR3 sequence (DNA): TGTGCCAGCTCACCAACGTCAAACTTACAGGGGGCCTACGAGCAGTACTTC. The chain recombines TRBV18 with TRBJ2-7, with 8 bases that match TRBD1. This CDR3 contains 17 residues. Trimming took 2 bases from V and 2 from J; bases not matched to a gene: 11. Germline CDR1 KGHSH, CDR2 LQKENI. Drawing the rest from reference TRBV18 and TRBJ2-7, the complete variable domain is NAGVMQNPRHLVRRRGQEARLRCSPMKGHSHVYWYRQLPEEGLKFMVYLQKENIIDESGMPKERFSAEFPKEGPSILRIQQVVRGDSAAYFCASSPTSNLQGAYEQYFGPGTRLTVT.

This chain uses TRBV5-4 with TRBJ1-1, with D perhaps TRBD1 (6 bases). Germline-derived CDR1 and CDR2 are SGHNT and YYREEE (reference sequence). The CDR3 extends over 14 amino acids. V was shortened by 7 bases and J by 1 base, with 14 bases between the two germline ends. CDR3 amino acids: CASLLDRTNTEAFF. The CDR3 nucleotides are TGTGCCAGCCTCCTAGACAGGACGAACACTGAAGCTTTCTTT. The full variable domain, in which reference TRBV5-4 and TRBJ1-1 provide the parts outside the CDR3, is ETGVTQSPTHLIKTRGQQVTLRCSSQSGHNTVSWYQQALGQGPQFIFQYYREEENGRGNFPPRFSGLQFPNYSSELNVNALELDDSALYLCASLLDRTNTEAFFGQGTRLTVV.

Here the CDR3 DNA reads TGTGCCAGCAGCTTAGGAGACAGGGACGAAGAGACCCAGTACTTC. Residues: CASSLGDRDEETQYF. The V gene is TRBV13, the J gene TRBJ2-5, with 7 bases lining up with TRBD1. Unmatched junction bases numbered 4, after V lost 0 bases and J lost 3 bases. The CDR3 consists of 15 residues. CDR1 PRHDT and CDR2 FYEKMQ come from the germline V gene (reference sequence).

The chain has TRBV5-1 and TRBJ2-7; 9 nucleotides align to TRBD1. Per germline, CDR1 SGHRS and CDR2 YFSETQ. CDR3 length: 14 residues. With 1 base clipped from V and 7 bases from J, the junction kept 6 bases outside the gene matches. CDR3 DNA sequence: TGCGCCAGCAGCTTGAGGGGACAGGGAGGGGAGCAGTACTTC. Amino acid sequence: CASSLRGQGGEQYF.

The chain is built from TRBV30 and TRBJ2-5, with TRBD2 matching 11 bases. Germline V gene lookup returns CDR1 GTSNPN and CDR2 SVGIG (reference sequence). The V gene end was trimmed by 6 bases and the J gene end by 4 bases; junction bases not matched to a gene: 7. The CDR3 is made up of 14 amino acids. CDR3 nucleotides: TGTGCCTGTAGTAGCGGGGGGGCCGGAGAGACCCAGTACTTC. It codes for CACSSGGAGETQYF.

The CDR3 loop reads CASGRWSGPYEQYV. The CDR3 DNA reads as TGTGCTAGTGGCAGGTGGTCCGGCCCCTACGAGCAGTACGTC. This chain links TRBV12-5 with TRBJ2-7; the D is unclear. The CDR3 extends over 14 amino acids. CDR1 LGHNT and CDR2 FRNRAP come from the germline V gene. V was clipped by 6 bases and J by 2 bases, with 14 bases between them.

V gene TRBV19 combines with J gene TRBJ2-7, with D hard to call. Germline CDR1 reads LNHDA; CDR2 reads SQIVND (reference sequence). Trimming cost V 1 base and J 4 bases, with 8 bases left between them. The CDR3 spans 13 residues. The CDR3 DNA reads as TGTGCCAGTAGTATAGTCCCCCTGTACGAGCAGTACTTC. It is translated as CASSIVPLYEQYF.

The rearrangement uses TRBV4-1 and TRBJ2-2, with a possible D match to TRBD2 (6 bases). This CDR3 comprises 16 residues. CDR1 is MGHRA and CDR2 is YSYEKL in the germline V gene. The V and J ends lost 1 base and 0 bases respectively, with 9 bases between them. DNA of the CDR3: TGCGCCAGCAGCCAAGGGGAGGTCACGAACACCGGGGAGCTGTTTTTT. Amino acids: CASSQGEVTNTGELFF.

The V gene is TRBV25-1, the J gene TRBJ2-3; 15 bases map to TRBD2. Trimming removed 1 base from V and 3 bases from J; junction bases left unmatched: 5. Germline CDR1 reads MGHDK; CDR2 reads SYGVNS. The CDR3 is 18 residues long. CDR3 region: CASSESGTSGGRTDTQYF. DNA for the CDR3: TGTGCCAGCAGTGAATCCGGGACTAGCGGGGGGAGGACAGATACGCAGTATTTT.

The chain uses TRBV4-1 and TRBJ2-5, with TRBD2 matching 7 bases. Germline CDR1 is MGHRA and CDR2 is YSYEKL. The CDR3 totals 13 residues. V trimming: 0 bases; J trimming: 6 bases; junction bases outside the gene matches: 1. The CDR3 sequence is CASSQEAGQTQYF. The DNA of the CDR3 is TGCGCCAGCAGCCAAGAAGCGGGGCAGACCCAGTACTTC.

The V call is TRBV5-4, the J call TRBJ2-7; TRBD2 agrees at 13 bases. The V gene end was trimmed by 4 bases and the J gene end by 2 bases; junction bases not matched to a gene: 6. The CDR3 runs to 16 residues. Germline V gene data show CDR1 as SGHNT and CDR2 as YYREEE (reference sequence). CDR3 residues: CASSGGGLAGTYEQYV. The CDR3 DNA sequence: TGTGCCAGCAGCGGGGGGGGACTAGCGGGGACCTACGAGCAGTACGTC.

The chain has TRBV5-6 and TRBJ1-6, with a possible D match to TRBD1 (6 bases). Trimming pared 4 bases from V and 0 bases from J, leaving 11 bases between. The CDR3 consists of 16 residues. Per the germline V gene, CDR1 is SGHDT and CDR2 is YYEEEE. The CDR3 bases are TGTGCCAGCAGCCTACAGGGAAGCTCCTATAATTCACCCCTCCACTTT. Translated: CASSLQGSSYNSPLHF.

Remarks on this clone: Additional DNA sequences in this sample encode the identical CDR3. The chain links TRBV5-1 to TRBJ1-4; D uncertain. The length of the CDR3 is 15 residues. The germline V gene has CDR1 SGHRS and CDR2 YFSETQ. Trimming shortened V by 0 bases and J by 0 bases, and 6 bases separated the two germline ends. The CDR3 here is CASSLAGATNEKLFF. CDR3 nucleotides: TGCGCCAGCAGCTTGGCCGGGGCAACTAATGAAAAACTGTTTTTT.

This clone has just a few counts. This chain connects TRBV5-1 to TRBJ1-1; D is unclear. Germline CDR1 SGHRS, CDR2 YFSETQ. The CDR3 consists of 12 residues. V lost 5 bases and J lost 0, with 5 bases in between. The DNA of the CDR3 is TGCGCCAGCAGACTCCTGAACACTGAAGCTTTCTTT. Its translation is CASRLLNTEAFF.

The V gene is TRBV7-9, the J gene TRBJ1-4; 8 nucleotides match TRBD1. The J segment lost 7 bases and the V segment lost 2 bases, leaving 6 bases of the junction unmatched. CDR3 length equals 15 residues. Germline V lookup: CDR1 SEHNR, CDR2 FQNEAQ (reference sequence). The CDR3 spells CASSLQGAFGEKLFF. The DNA of the CDR3 is TGTGCCAGCAGCTTACAGGGGGCGTTTGGTGAAAAACTGTTTTTT.

Points on this clone: Relative to the germline gene, one junction end is altered; a read error may explain this. The rearrangement links TRBV7-9 to TRBJ2-3, with D possibly matching TRBD1 (5 bases). CDR1 and CDR2 (germline): SEHNR, FQNEAQ (reference sequence). The CDR3 is 15 amino acids. CDR3 sequence: CSSSLEQDYTDTQYF. In DNA, the CDR3 is TGTTCCAGCAGCCTAGAACAGGATTACACAGATACGCAGTATTTT.

The CDR3 region is CATAGQGESEQFF. The CDR3 coding sequence is TGTGCCACCGCCGGGCAGGGGGAGAGTGAGCAGTTCTTC. The rearrangement links TRBV5-6 to TRBJ2-1, with 7 bases fitting TRBD1. The junction had 12 bases not matched to a gene; V was cut back by 9 bases and J by 9 bases. The germline gives CDR1 SGHDT, CDR2 YYEEEE. The CDR3 runs to 13 residues. The full variable domain, its missing parts supplied by reference TRBV5-6 and TRBJ2-1, is DAGVTQSPTHLIKTRGQQVTLRCSPKSGHDTVSWYQQALGQGPQFIFQYYEEEERQRGNFPDRFSGHQFPNYSSELNVNALLLGDSALYLCATAGQGESEQFFGPGTRLTVL.

This clone was detected a few times. The chain couples TRBV19 to TRBJ2-1; the match to TRBD2 covers 8 bases. CDR3 length: 18 residues. Germline CDR1 LNHDA, CDR2 SQIVND (reference sequence). With V trimmed by 4 bases and J by 0 bases, 11 bases remained unmatched. The CDR3 reads CASSTLRGGTFSYNEQFF. CDR3 nucleotide sequence: TGTGCCAGTAGTACGTTGCGCGGGGGGACTTTCTCCTACAATGAGCAGTTCTTC. The full variable domain, completed using reference TRBV19 and TRBJ2-1, is DGGITQSPKYLFRKEGQNVTLSCEQNLNHDAMYWYRQDPGQGLRLIYYSQIVNDFQKGDIAEGYSVSREKKESFPLTVTSAQKNPTAFYLCASSTLRGGTFSYNEQFFGPGTRLTVL.

The sample holds a few counts of this clone. J is TRBJ1-1 and V is TRBV15; 7 positions match TRBD1. The trim removed 0 bases at V and 4 bases at J, leaving 8 bases unmatched. Germline V gives CDR1 LNHNV, CDR2 YYDKDF (reference sequence). CDR3 length: 16 residues. The CDR3 loop reads CATSRDRVSGGTEAFF. For the CDR3, the DNA is TGTGCCACCAGCAGAGATCGAGTGTCAGGGGGCACTGAAGCTTTCTTT.

This clone has only a few counts. This chain connects TRBV18 to TRBJ2-1; no clear D. The CDR3 extends over 16 amino acids. Deletions cut 0 bases from V and 6 bases from J, with 15 bases between. From germline, CDR1 is KGHSH and CDR2 LQKENI. The CDR3 DNA reads as TGTGCCAGCTCACCACCTAGCCTCTTTCCCATCAATGAGCAGTTCTTC. This gives the protein CASSPPSLFPINEQFF.

This clone came up a few times. The gene calls are TRBV6-6 and TRBJ2-1, with D possibly TRBD1 on 5 matching bases. This CDR3 is built from 13 residues. Trimming shortened V by 4 bases and J by 16 bases, and 20 bases separated the two germline ends. The germline CDR1 and CDR2 sequences are MNHNY and SVGAGI (reference sequence). The CDR3 DNA reads TGTGCCAGCAGTTCCAGCAGGCAGGGTCCGATATTCTTC. This codes for CASSSSRQGPIFF.